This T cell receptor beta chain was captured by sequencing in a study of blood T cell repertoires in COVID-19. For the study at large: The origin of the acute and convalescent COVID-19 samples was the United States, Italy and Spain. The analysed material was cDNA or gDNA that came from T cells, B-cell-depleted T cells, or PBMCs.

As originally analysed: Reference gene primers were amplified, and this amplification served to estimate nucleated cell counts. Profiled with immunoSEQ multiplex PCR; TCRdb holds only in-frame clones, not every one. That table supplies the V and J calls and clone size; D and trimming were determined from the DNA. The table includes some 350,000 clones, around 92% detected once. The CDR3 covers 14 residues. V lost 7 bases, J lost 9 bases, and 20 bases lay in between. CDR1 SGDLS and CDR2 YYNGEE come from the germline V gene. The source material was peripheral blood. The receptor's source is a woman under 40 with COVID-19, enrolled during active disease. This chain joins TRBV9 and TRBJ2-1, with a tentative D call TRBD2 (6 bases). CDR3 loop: CASSFGSIGVEQFF. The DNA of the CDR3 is TGTGCCAGCTCGTTCGGGAGCATCGGCGTTGAGCAGTTCTTC.